This TCR beta chain was observed in a study of blood T cell repertoires in COVID-19. The CDR3 is made up of 15 amino acids. V was pared by 1 base and J by 1 base, with 3 bases of the junction left unmatched. Looked up from germline, CDR1 is MNHEY and CDR2 is SVGAGI. Assay: immunoSEQ multiplex PCR; the TCRdb copy retains only in-frame clones and omits some. The table lists under 300,000 clones, about nine tenths of them singletons, with under 6.5% in the top ten. This clonotype was obtained from a man aged 55 to 70 with acute or convalescent COVID-19. The rearrangement uses TRBV6-5 and TRBJ1-1; 7 bases map to TRBD1. Sequences were obtained from peripheral blood. The CDR3 here is CASSYFRGRNTEAFF. The DNA for the CDR3 is TGTGCCAGCAGTTACTTCAGGGGGAGGAACACTGAAGCTTTCTTT.